This TCR beta chain was retrieved from a study of T-cell reconstitution after alpha-beta-depleted transplantation in children listed by TCRdb under 2016. Background on the whole study: Using TCR repertoire profiling, the study quantitatively followed how T-cell immune reconstitution unfolded in children after TCRalphabeta/CD19-depleted allogeneic hematopoietic cell transplantation.

Taken from cysteine to phenylalanine, the CDR3 has 15 residues. Only CDR3 DNA remains: 45 bases, in frame from the first base. After removal of 7 bases from V and 0 bases from J, the junction retains 8 bases not matched to a gene. Reading the germline V gene gives CDR1 MDHEN and CDR2 SYDVKM. To prepare the library, PCR was applied. Sequenced using an Illumina HiSeq 2500. TCR libraries were prepared with molecular barcoding, using unique molecular identifiers to normalize TCRbeta repertoire quantification. The public reads were quality trimmed at Q25 with fastp and then assembled into clones with MiXCR by TCRdb, keeping productive beta chains. Rows are unified per CDR3 protein, each entry keeping the most common DNA and genes. Within this sample are roughly 610,000 distinct CDR3 sequences, with about 10% of them counted one time only. The ten largest clones add up to about 4% of the sample. This clonotype has just a few counts. The specificity of this receptor is unknown. No much larger clonotype is one base removed from it; base qualities were not supplied.

The receptor chain draws on TRBV28 and TRBJ2-7; TRBD1 fits 8 bases in the junction. Sequencing was performed on PBMCs from the stem cell graft donor, taken from the stem cell graft. The sequence derives from a human donor who donated a stem cell graft to a child with acute myeloid leukemia. The DNA reads as follows: TGTGCCAGCAACGGACAGGGACTCGGCTCCTACGAGCAGTACTTC. Protein translation: CASNGQGLGSYEQYF.